The 27 T cell receptor beta chains listed next were all sequenced from one sample in a study of shared clonotypes between healthy human individuals. Sequenced by immunoSEQ multiplex PCR; TCRdb stores in-frame clones only, minus some. The repertoire holds 650,000 to 750,000 clones, with around 72% as singletons. Sequencing was carried out using memory CD4+ T cells sorted from blood. Subset noted: CD45RA-negative fraction. These receptors were taken from a woman in her 30s in good health.

The chain links TRBV30 to TRBJ2-1; possible D gene TRBD2, 6 bases. This CDR3 is built from 14 residues. Per germline, CDR1 GTSNPN and CDR2 SVGIG (reference sequence). V gave up 4 bases and J gave up 3 bases, with 13 bases separating them. Here the CDR3 reads CAWISGRGYNEQFF. The CDR3 DNA reads as TGTGCCTGGATTAGCGGAAGAGGCTACAATGAGCAGTTCTTC. Full variable domain (rest looked up from reference TRBV30 and TRBJ2-1): SQTIHQWPATLVQPVGSPLSLECTVEGTSNPNLYWYRQAAGRGLQLLFYSVGIGQISSEVPQNLSASRPQDRQFILSSKKLLLSDSGFYLCAWISGRGYNEQFFGPGTRLTVL.

The rearrangement joins TRBV10-3 to TRBJ2-7, with D hard to call. Deletions cut 10 bases from V and 7 bases from J, with 17 bases between. Germline CDR1 ENHRY, CDR2 SYGVKD. This CDR3 has 12 amino acids. The CDR3 region has the DNA TGTGCCACCGGTCGGTCCTCGGCAGAGCAGTACTTC. Encoded protein: CATGRSSAEQYF.

The chain combines TRBV5-1 with TRBJ1-1; D possibly corresponds to TRBD1 (5 bases). Germline loops: CDR1 SGHRS, CDR2 YFSETQ. The CDR3 covers 14 residues. The V and J ends lost 5 bases and 2 bases respectively, with 13 bases between them. The CDR3 DNA reads TGCGCCAGCAGTGTTCAGGGTAAAAACACTGAAGCTTTCTTT. This gives the protein CASSVQGKNTEAFF.

The chain recombines TRBV28 with TRBJ2-1; 9 bases are a match to TRBD1. This CDR3 comprises 17 residues. Trimming removed 5 bases from V and 3 bases from J; junction bases left unmatched: 11. Germline values: CDR1 MDHEN, CDR2 SYDVKM. DNA of the CDR3: TGTGCCAGCAGTCCCCCTCCCGGGACAGGGTACTACAATGAGCAGTTCTTC. Its protein is CASSPPPGTGYYNEQFF.

The CDR3 DNA is TGTGCCAGCGGTATAGCGGGAGAAGAGACCCAGTACTTC. This sequence encodes CASGIAGEETQYF. The chain recombines TRBV7-3 with TRBJ2-5; 9 bases fit TRBD2. The CDR3 covers 13 residues. CDR1 SGHTA and CDR2 FQGTGA come from the germline V gene. V shed 8 bases, J shed 3 bases, and the junction held 4 bases outside the gene matches. Looking up the rest from reference TRBV7-3 and TRBJ2-5 gives the full variable domain: GAGVSQTPSNKVTEKGKYVELRCDPISGHTALYWYRQSLGQGPEFLIYFQGTGAADDSGLPNDRFFAVRPEGSVSTLKIQRTERGDSAVYLCASGIAGEETQYFGPGTRLLVL.

The chain links TRBV30 to TRBJ2-7; 9 positions match TRBD2. Germline V gene sequence: CDR1 GTSNPN, CDR2 SVGIG (reference sequence). V lost 1 base, J lost 2 bases, and 9 bases stayed unmatched. This CDR3 is built from 16 residues. For the CDR3, the DNA is TGTGCCTGGAGTGGGAGGACTAGCGCAACAGCCTACGAGCAGTACTTC. The encoded protein is CAWSGRTSATAYEQYF.

Remarks on this clone: This CDR3 is also generated by other DNA sequences in the sample. This chain connects TRBV5-1 to TRBJ2-7; D not certain. V shed 0 bases and J shed 3 bases, with 4 bases lying between them. From germline, CDR1 is SGHRS and CDR2 YFSETQ. The CDR3 sequence is 12 residues long. The CDR3 sequence: CASSLDRYEQYF. Here the CDR3 DNA reads TGCGCCAGCAGCTTGGATCGCTACGAGCAGTACTTC.

The rearrangement links TRBV4-2 to TRBJ2-4; no firm D call. Germline CDR1 and CDR2: LGHNA and YNFKEQ. The CDR3 loop spans 14 amino acids. The germline V and J ends were trimmed by 5 bases and 2 bases, with 10 bases remaining between them. CDR3 residues: CASSLDSSKNIQYF. As DNA, the CDR3 is TGTGCCAGCAGCTTAGACTCCTCCAAAAACATTCAGTACTTC.

This clone was recorded only once. This specimen includes other DNA sequences encoding the same CDR3. The J gene is TRBJ2-7, the V gene TRBV18; 7 bases are shared with TRBD1. Germline CDR1 KGHSH, CDR2 LQKENI. With 3 bases clipped from V and 3 bases from J, the junction kept 2 bases outside the gene matches. This CDR3 is built from 13 residues. The CDR3 nucleotides read TGTGCCAGCTCACCGAACAGGGGCTACGAGCAGTACTTC. It codes for CASSPNRGYEQYF.

The chain combines TRBV5-1 with TRBJ2-1; D tentatively reads TRBD1 or TRBD2 (5 bases each). Germline assignment: CDR1 SGHRS and CDR2 YFSETQ. V was trimmed by 7 bases and J by 5 bases, leaving 19 bases between them. CDR3 length equals 15 residues. CDR3 amino acids: CASGPGPKVNNEQFF. CDR3 coding DNA: TGCGCCAGCGGACCGGGACCGAAGGTTAACAATGAGCAGTTCTTC.

This clone was seen more than once but under ten times. The chain carries TRBV9 and TRBJ2-2; tentatively, D is TRBD2 (6 bases). Trimming removed 4 bases from V and 1 base from J, with 11 bases in between. CDR3 length: 15 residues. Germline V gives CDR1 SGDLS, CDR2 YYNGEE. This CDR3 reads CASSFSGGNTGELFF. The CDR3 DNA reads as TGTGCCAGCAGCTTTAGCGGAGGGAACACCGGGGAGCTGTTTTTT.

The rearrangement joins TRBV2 to TRBJ2-5; no definite D call. CDR3 length equals 11 residues. The germline V gene has CDR1 SNHLY and CDR2 FYNNEI. Trimming took off 6 bases at V and 11 bases at J, with 13 bases between the two ends. CDR3 protein: CASSPFSEQYF. Here the CDR3 DNA reads TGTGCCAGCAGCCCCTTTTCGGAGCAGTACTTC. Full variable domain (rest looked up from reference TRBV2 and TRBJ2-5): EPEVTQTPSHQVTQMGQEVILRCVPISNHLYFYWYRQILGQKVEFLVSFYNNEISEKSEIFDDQFSVERPDGSNFTLKIRSTKLEDSAMYFCASSPFSEQYFGPGTRLLVL.

This chain joins TRBV6-5 and TRBJ1-2; D remains ambiguous. This CDR3 region has 15 residues. Trimming removed 6 bases at V and 6 bases at J, with 20 bases between. Germline lookup yields CDR1 MNHEY and CDR2 SVGAGI. The CDR3 region has the DNA TGTGCCAGCAGCCGAACCCGAGGAGGGAATAATGGCTACACCTTC. Translation gives CASSRTRGGNNGYTF.

The chain carries TRBV18 and TRBJ2-7; no clear D. This CDR3 is built from 14 residues. The V end was cut by 3 bases, the J end by 0 bases, with 9 bases between. From germline, CDR1 is KGHSH and CDR2 LQKENI. The CDR3 region has the DNA TGTGCCAGCTCACCGCGTGGTAACTCCTACGAGCAGTACTTC. It codes for CASSPRGNSYEQYF.

Remarks on this clone: Other DNA sequences of this sample code for an identical CDR3. This rearrangement joins TRBV2 to TRBJ2-7; perhaps D is TRBD1 or TRBD2 (5 bases each). Trimming shortened V by 4 bases and J by 6 bases, and 10 bases separated the two germline ends. CDR1 is SNHLY and CDR2 is FYNNEI in the germline V gene. CDR3 length: 12 residues. CDR3 DNA: TGTGCCAGCAGTGGTTCTGGGGGCGAGCAGTACTTC. It codes for CASSGSGGEQYF.

The table lists this clone with a count of one. The gene calls are TRBV18 and TRBJ2-7, with D hard to call. The CDR3 runs to 13 residues. The germline V gene has CDR1 KGHSH and CDR2 LQKENI. V lost 0 bases and J lost 4, with 7 bases in between. DNA for the CDR3: TGTGCCAGCTCACCACCAACTCGGTACGAGCAGTACTTC. Translation: CASSPPTRYEQYF.

The chain couples TRBV23-1 to TRBJ1-4, with 7 bases that match TRBD1. TRBV23-1 is given ORF status, its function remaining uncertain. The trim removed 4 bases at V and 4 bases at J, leaving 12 bases unmatched. This CDR3 spans 17 amino acids. As DNA, the CDR3 is TGCGCCAGCAGTCCCCGATACAGGGGAGCCGTTAATGAAAAACTGTTTTTT. Protein sequence: CASSPRYRGAVNEKLFF.

As to this clone: This same CDR3 is encoded by further DNA sequences in the sample. CDR3 nucleotide sequence: TGTGCCAGCAGCTTACCTCCGAACACCGGGGAGCTGTTTTTT. As protein: CASSLPPNTGELFF. The chain uses TRBV7-2 and TRBJ2-2; D call uncertain. Between the trimmed V and J ends, which lost 2 bases and 0 bases, there was a span of 4 bases. CDR3 length: 14 amino acids. Germline CDR1 reads SGHTA; CDR2 reads FQGNSA.

Written as DNA, the CDR3 is TGTGCCAGCAGCTATACCGACACCTACAATGAGCAGTTCTTC. Encoded protein: CASSYTDTYNEQFF. The chain has TRBV5-8 and TRBJ2-1; the D is unclear. Trimming took off 3 bases at V and 2 bases at J, with 9 bases between the two ends. CDR1 is SGHTS and CDR2 is YDEGEE in the germline V gene. The CDR3 extends over 14 amino acids.

This clone has a single count. V and J are TRBV5-1 and TRBJ2-1; 8 bases map to TRBD2. CDR3 length: 14 amino acids. Germline CDR1 reads SGHRS; CDR2 reads YFSETQ. After removal of 4 bases from V and 8 bases from J, the junction contained 8 bases not matched to a gene. As DNA, the CDR3 is TGCGCCAGCAGCCCGGGGACTAGTTTTTATGAGCAGTTCTTC. It yields the protein CASSPGTSFYEQFF.

The chain joins TRBV19 to TRBJ1-2; 7 nucleotides match TRBD1. This CDR3 spans 12 amino acids. The trim removed 10 bases at V and 4 bases at J, leaving 6 bases unmatched. Germline CDR1 LNHDA, CDR2 SQIVND (reference sequence). The CDR3, as DNA: TGTGCCACCGCGGGACAGAGCTATGGCTACACCTTC. It specifies CATAGQSYGYTF.

Remarks on this clone: The sample has other DNA sequences that encode this CDR3 too. The chain recombines TRBV9 with TRBJ1-4; D not resolved. Between the trimmed V and J ends, which lost 0 bases and 7 bases, there was a span of 10 bases. CDR3 length: 14 amino acids. From germline, CDR1 is SGDLS and CDR2 YYNGEE. The CDR3 sequence is CASSVGVFGEKLFF. In DNA, the CDR3 is TGTGCCAGCAGCGTAGGGGTATTTGGTGAAAAACTGTTTTTT.

The gene calls are TRBV7-3 and TRBJ1-5; unclear D gene. Germline V gives CDR1 SGHTA, CDR2 FQGTGA. This CDR3 spans 13 amino acids. Trimming removed 4 bases from V and 9 bases from J, with 13 bases in between. CDR3 in DNA: TGTGCCAGCAGCTCGGACCGGGCGGGGCCCCAGCATTTT. The encoded protein is CASSSDRAGPQHF.

This chain links TRBV28 with TRBJ1-2; D remains unclear. The germline CDR1 and CDR2 sequences are MDHEN and SYDVKM. V gave up 6 bases and J gave up 7 bases, with 15 bases separating them. The CDR3 is 13 amino acids. CDR3 residues: CASSPPRGFGYTF. CDR3 sequence (DNA): TGTGCCAGCAGCCCACCGCGGGGTTTTGGCTACACCTTC.

The chain carries TRBV27 and TRBJ2-2; TRBD2 agrees at 10 bases. The V gene end was trimmed by 5 bases and the J gene end by 2 bases; junction bases not matched to a gene: 2. CDR3 length: 15 amino acids. Germline-derived CDR1 and CDR2 are MNHEY and SMNVEV (reference sequence). The CDR3 DNA is TGTGCCAGCAGTACTAGCGGGGTTAACACCGGGGAGCTGTTTTTT. This sequence encodes CASSTSGVNTGELFF.

The rearrangement joins TRBV4-1 to TRBJ2-1; TRBD2 matches at 11 bases. Germline CDR1 reads MGHRA; CDR2 reads YSYEKL. The CDR3 has 18 residues. The J segment lost 5 bases and the V segment lost 0 bases, leaving 9 bases of the junction unmatched. CDR3 DNA sequence: TGCGCCAGCAGCCAAGAGGGTCGACTAGCGGGAAGGGACAATGAGCAGTTCTTC. Its protein is CASSQEGRLAGRDNEQFF.

V usage is TRBV19 and J usage is TRBJ2-7; D is unclear. V lost 3 bases to trimming and J lost 7 bases, with 19 bases between them. The germline CDR1 and CDR2 sequences are LNHDA and SQIVND (reference sequence). There are 15 residues in the CDR3. In nucleotides, the CDR3 is TGTGCCAGTAGTATTAGGGTCAACCCTATGGGAGAGCAGTACTTC. It is translated as CASSIRVNPMGEQYF. Based on the CDR3 plus reference TRBV19 and TRBJ2-7, the full variable domain is DGGITQSPKYLFRKEGQNVTLSCEQNLNHDAMYWYRQDPGQGLRLIYYSQIVNDFQKGDIAEGYSVSREKKESFPLTVTSAQKNPTAFYLCASSIRVNPMGEQYFGPGTRLTVT.